This TCR beta chain was identified during a study of T cell repertoires in cytomegalovirus infection. Points from the study as a whole: Cumulative frequency (of public TCR beta family members) identified carriers of CMV plus the relevant HLA.

TCRdb fed the reads into MiXCR, producing one record per CDR3 protein. Among some 320,000 distinct CDR3 sequences listed, over 7.5% were seen once. This CDR3 is 15 amino acids long. V was pared by 2 bases and J by 6 bases, with 16 bases between. CDR1 is SEHNR, CDR2 FQNEAQ, per germline (reference sequence). This clonotype was recorded a few times. As yet, its antigen is unknown. The chain links TRBV7-9 to TRBJ1-2, with a weak D call TRBD1 (5 bases). Sequences were obtained from PBMCs. The TCR comes from a human donor in good health (CMV status not recorded). Some clones in this sample may be carry-over from other donors' samples. The CDR3 is CASSLKGQGLDGYTF. The DNA for the CDR3 is TGTGCCAGCAGCTTAAAAGGGCAGGGCTTGGATGGCTACACCTTC.